The rows below give T cell receptor beta chains drawn from one sample of a study of blood T cells in healthy people across ages. TCRdb analysed the 5' RACE reads with MiXCR anew, one entry per CDR3 protein. Altogether under 750,000 distinct CDR3 sequences are present, around 48% being singletons, with the ten largest covering 20% to 25%. Sequencing was carried out using blood. The source of these receptors is a man older than 75 in good health. CDR3s include the opening cysteine and the closing phenylalanine or tryptophan. Fields, in order: J gene, V gene, D gene, clone size, CDR3 DNA, CDR3 protein. A D gene is named only where the DNA matches it firmly. Not every row has a clone size; where given, it reads once, few, many or a size class.

TRBJ2-1 | TRBV5-1 | NA | NA | TGCGCCAGCAGCTCGAGAGCAGGGGCGGTTTACAATGAGCAGTTCTTC | CASSSRAGAVYNEQFF
TRBJ2-1 | TRBV27 | NA | NA | TGTGCCAGCAGGGAGGGACGGAATGAGCAGTTCTTC | CASREGRNEQFF
TRBJ2-3 | TRBV30 | TRBD2 | NA | TGTGCCTGGAGTGTACATAGCGGGATTAGCACAGATACGCAGTATTTT | CAWSVHSGISTDTQYF
TRBJ2-1 | TRBV20-1 | NA | NA | TGCAGTGCTAGCGCGGACGGGTGGCCTGAGGGGCAGTTCTTC | CSASADGWPEGQFF
TRBJ2-1 | TRBV20-1 | TRBD2 | few | TGCAGTGCTCCGACTAGCGTGAATGAGCAGTTCTTC | CSAPTSVNEQFF
TRBJ2-7 | TRBV6-6 | TRBD2 | many | TGTGCCAGCAGTTACTCCCCCTCTAGCGGTTTTCCCCGGGAGCAGTACTTC | CASSYSPSSGFPREQYF
TRBJ1-1 | TRBV29-1 | TRBD1 | few | TGCAGCGTCGTGACAGGGAGCAACACTGAAGCTTTCTTT | CSVVTGSNTEAFF
TRBJ2-1 | TRBV30 | NA | once | TGTGCCTGGAGTGTACTGCGTAACTACAATGAGCAGTTCTTC | CAWSVLRNYNEQFF
TRBJ2-7 | TRBV4-3 | NA | NA | TGCGCCAGCAGCCAAGTGGAAAGCCTTTACAATGAGCAGTACTTC | CASSQVESLYNEQYF
TRBJ2-5 | TRBV14 | TRBD2 | NA | TGTGCCAGCAGCCAACTAGCGGGACGTCAAGAGACCCAGTACTTC | CASSQLAGRQETQYF
TRBJ1-2 | TRBV4-1 | NA | NA | TGCGCCAGCAGCCAAGGAACGGGACCCTTCTATGGCTACACCTTC | CASSQGTGPFYGYTF
TRBJ2-1 | TRBV29-1 | NA | few | TGCACTGGGGGCAGTAGCTCCTACAATGAGCAGTTCTTC | CTGGSSSYNEQFF
TRBJ2-3 | TRBV3-1 | NA | NA | TGTGCCAGCAGCCAACAGACTTGGAGAGCCGCAGATACGCAGTATTTT | CASSQQTWRAADTQYF
TRBJ1-2 | TRBV10-3 | NA | NA | TGTGCCATCAGTGAGCAGACCTATGGCTACACCTTC | CAISEQTYGYTF
TRBJ2-5 | TRBV7-2 | NA | few | TGTGCCAGCAGCTCCGTTGCGTTGGGAGAGACCCAGTACTTC | CASSSVALGETQYF
TRBJ2-3 | TRBV20-1 | NA | NA | TGCAGTGCTAGTCTTCCTAGCCGCGATACGCAGTATTTT | CSASLPSRDTQYF
TRBJ2-7 | TRBV18 | TRBD1 | NA | TGTGCCAGCTCACCGGCCCGACAGGGTGCTGGCTACGAGCAGTACTTC | CASSPARQGAGYEQYF
TRBJ2-1 | TRBV29-1 | TRBD2 | NA | TGCAGCGTTTCCGGGACTAGCGGGGGGGCCGGGTACAATGAGCAGTTCTTC | CSVSGTSGGAGYNEQFF
TRBJ2-7 | TRBV3-1 | NA | NA | TGTGCCAGCAGCCCTTCCGGGCCGGGACTCTACGAGCAGTACTTC | CASSPSGPGLYEQYF
TRBJ2-3 | TRBV12-3/TRBV12-4 | TRBD1 | NA | TGTGCCAGCAGGGGACAGGGAGGAACAGATACGCAGTATTTT | CASRGQGGTDTQYF
TRBJ2-7 | TRBV7-2 | NA | NA | TGTGCCAGCAGCCCCCCTTTCGGCCACGAGCAGTACTTC | CASSPPFGHEQYF
TRBJ2-5 | TRBV9 | TRBD2 | few | TGTGCCAGCAGCAATGATTTGGCGGGGGGACAAGAGACCCAGTACTTC | CASSNDLAGGQETQYF
TRBJ2-5 | TRBV5-1 | NA | few | TGCGCCAGCAGCTTGTCCGGGAGCAGAGAGACCCAGTACTTC | CASSLSGSRETQYF
TRBJ2-3 | TRBV2 | TRBD2 | NA | TGTGCCAGCAGGCGGTCAGCGGGGGGCCCCAGCACAGATACGCAGTATTTT | CASRRSAGGPSTDTQYF
TRBJ2-5 | TRBV20-1 | NA | many | TGCAGTGCTAGAGCGGGAGTTCCCAAAGAGACCCAGTACTTC | CSARAGVPKETQYF
TRBJ2-1 | TRBV11-3 | NA | NA | TGTGCCAGCAGCTTAGGTCGGGAATACAATGAGCAGTTCTTC | CASSLGREYNEQFF
TRBJ2-1 | TRBV12-3/TRBV12-4 | NA | few | TGTGCCAGCAGTTTAGGCTTTTGGCAGTTCTTC | CASSLGFWQFF
TRBJ1-4 | TRBV21-1 | NA | few | TGTGCCAGCAGCAAAGTTTACGGGGAAAAACTGTTTTTT | CASSKVYGEKLFF
TRBJ1-5 | TRBV12-3/TRBV12-4 | NA | NA | TGTGCCAGCACCCCGACGGATGAGAATCAGCCCCAGCATTTT | CASTPTDENQPQHF
TRBJ2-3 | TRBV5-5 | TRBD1 | NA | TGTGCCAGCAGCCTCAGGGGGTTTGTCGCAGATACGCAGTATTTT | CASSLRGFVADTQYF
TRBJ2-7 | TRBV4-3 | TRBD1 | few | TGCGCCAGCAGCCAGGAACAGGGGCGTAACTACGAGCAGTACTTC | CASSQEQGRNYEQYF
TRBJ2-7 | TRBV7-3 | TRBD2 | few | TGTGCCAGCAGCTTGGGGACTAACCCCTACGAGCAGTACTTC | CASSLGTNPYEQYF
TRBJ2-1 | TRBV5-1 | NA | once | TGCGCCAGCCAAAGGGGCCCAGCCTACAATGAGCAGTTCTTC | CASQRGPAYNEQFF
TRBJ1-2 | TRBV28 | NA | NA | TGTGCCAGCAGTCCCCAGGTCCGGGTTCAAGGCTACACCTTC | CASSPQVRVQGYTF
TRBJ2-1 | TRBV7-3 | NA | NA | TGTGCCAGCAGCTTAAGAATAGCCGGTCGGAATGAGCAGTTCTTC | CASSLRIAGRNEQFF
TRBJ2-7 | TRBV7-8 | TRBD1 | NA | TGTGCCAGCAGCCTCACACAGGGGGGCGAGCAGTACTTC | CASSLTQGGEQYF
TRBJ1-6 | TRBV7-3 | TRBD1 | few | TGTGCCAGCAGCGCGACCGGGACAGATAATTCACCCCTCCACTTT | CASSATGTDNSPLHF
TRBJ1-5 | TRBV6-6 | TRBD1 | many | TGTGCCAGCAGTTACGACAGGGGGCCCAACCAGCCCCAGCATTTT | CASSYDRGPNQPQHF
TRBJ2-7 | TRBV6-2/TRBV6-3 | TRBD1 | NA | TGTGCCAGCAGTTACTTGGCAGGACAGGGGCACTCCTACGAGCAGTACTTC | CASSYLAGQGHSYEQYF
TRBJ2-7 | TRBV18 | NA | NA | TGTGCCAGCTCACCGCGAGAGGTTCGAGGGTACGAGCAGTACTTC | CASSPREVRGYEQYF
TRBJ2-4 | TRBV12-3/TRBV12-4 | NA | NA | TGTGCCAGCAGTTTGCCAGAAAACATTCAGTACTTC | CASSLPENIQYF
TRBJ1-5 | TRBV6-6 | NA | many | TGTGCCAGCAGTTACCCGACGGGGTCGAGCAATCAGCCCCAGCATTTT | CASSYPTGSSNQPQHF
TRBJ2-5 | TRBV6-5 | TRBD1 | few | TGTGCCAGCAGCCGTACTGGGACAGGTAGAGGGGAGACCCAGTACTTC | CASSRTGTGRGETQYF
TRBJ2-1 | TRBV20-1 | TRBD2 | NA | TGCAGTGCTAGAGCCGGGACTAGAAGGGACAATGAGCAGTTCTTC | CSARAGTRRDNEQFF
TRBJ2-7 | TRBV20-1 | NA | NA | TGCAGTGCTAGAGATCCCTTCCGAGGGCCCTACGAGCAGTACTTC | CSARDPFRGPYEQYF
TRBJ1-5 | TRBV6-2/TRBV6-3 | TRBD1 | NA | TGTGCCAGCAGTCGGACAGGAAATCAGCCCCAGCATTTT | CASSRTGNQPQHF
TRBJ1-5 | TRBV6-6 | NA | NA | TGTGCCAGCAGACCGATAGCTCGCAATCAGCCCCAGCATTTT | CASRPIARNQPQHF
TRBJ2-3 | TRBV27 | TRBD2 | NA | TGTGCCAGCAGTCAACCGGGACTAGCCCATACGCAGTATTTT | CASSQPGLAHTQYF
TRBJ1-1 | TRBV30 | NA | NA | TGTGCCTGGAACATTCCCAGCCTTCAAGCTTTCTTT | CAWNIPSLQAFF
TRBJ2-3 | TRBV10-3 | TRBD1 | NA | TGTGCCATCTTGGACAGGCAACGCACAGATACGCAGTATTTT | CAILDRQRTDTQYF
TRBJ1-6 | TRBV6-6 | NA | many | TGTGCCAGCAGTCTAGAACAGGGAACACCCCTCCACTTT | CASSLEQGTPLHF
TRBJ1-2 | TRBV7-2 | NA | few | TGTGCCAGCATCAGACGAGACAGACTTAACTATGGCTACACCTTC | CASIRRDRLNYGYTF
TRBJ2-1 | TRBV7-3 | NA | few | TGTGCCAGCAGTTATACTGGACATAACAACAATGAGCAGTTCTTC | CASSYTGHNNNEQFF
TRBJ2-7 | TRBV7-9 | NA | NA | TGTGCCAGCAGCACCCCGATTTCGGGCGAGCAGTACTTC | CASSTPISGEQYF
TRBJ1-1 | TRBV6-2/TRBV6-3 | NA | NA | TGTGCCAGCAGTTATAATTTTCGGGAGGGGACAAACACTGAAGCTTTCTTT | CASSYNFREGTNTEAFF
TRBJ1-4 | TRBV10-3 | TRBD1 | NA | TGTGCCATCAGTCAGGACAGGGGAAGGGAAAAACTGTTTTTT | CAISQDRGREKLFF
TRBJ2-1 | TRBV2 | NA | few | TGTGCCAGCAGGTTGGGGTTCGATGAGCAGTTCTTC | CASRLGFDEQFF
TRBJ2-5 | TRBV12-3/TRBV12-4 | TRBD1 | NA | TGTGCCAGCAGCCCACGGACAGGGGATTACCAAGAGACCCAGTACTTC | CASSPRTGDYQETQYF
TRBJ2-7 | TRBV20-1 | TRBD1 | NA | TGCAGTGCCGAGAGGACAGGTCGGTCCTACGAGCAGTACTTC | CSAERTGRSYEQYF